This T cell receptor beta chain originates from a study of blood T cell repertoires in COVID-19. Across the study: The United States, Italy and Spain supplied acute and convalescent COVID-19 samples. PBMCs, B-cell-depleted T cells, or T cells were the source of the cDNA or gDNA that made up the material.

Trimming stripped 0 bases from V and 3 bases from J, with 12 bases between. Germline lookup yields CDR1 MGHRA and CDR2 YSYEKL. CDR3 size: 15 residues. Living in under 30 US areas, the participants were between about 18 and 90 years of age. Measured with immunoSEQ multiplex PCR; TCRdb has only the in-frame clones, and not every one. Seen here are 200,000 to 250,000 clones, more than 80% observed once, and the top ten hold around 3.5%. What was sequenced was PBMCs or T cells enriched from blood (not recorded which). The TCR sequence derives from a woman between 40 and 50 years old with acute COVID-19. The rearrangement joins TRBV4-1 to TRBJ2-7, with a tentative D call TRBD2 (6 bases). The CDR3 is CASSQELGGFYEQYF. CDR3 DNA: TGCGCCAGCAGCCAAGAGCTGGGGGGATTCTACGAGCAGTACTTC.